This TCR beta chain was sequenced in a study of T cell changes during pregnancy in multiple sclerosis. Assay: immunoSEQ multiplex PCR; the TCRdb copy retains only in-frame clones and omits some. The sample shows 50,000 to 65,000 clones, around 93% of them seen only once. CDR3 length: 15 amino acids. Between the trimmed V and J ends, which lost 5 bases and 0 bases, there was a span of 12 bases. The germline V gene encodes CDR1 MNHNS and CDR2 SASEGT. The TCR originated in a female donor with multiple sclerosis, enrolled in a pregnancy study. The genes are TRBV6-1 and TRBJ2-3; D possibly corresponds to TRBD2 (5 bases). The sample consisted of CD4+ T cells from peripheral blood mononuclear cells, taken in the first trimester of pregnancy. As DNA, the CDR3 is TGTGCCAGCAGTAAGTCCCCGGGGAGCACAGATACGCAGTATTTT. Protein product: CASSKSPGSTDTQYF.